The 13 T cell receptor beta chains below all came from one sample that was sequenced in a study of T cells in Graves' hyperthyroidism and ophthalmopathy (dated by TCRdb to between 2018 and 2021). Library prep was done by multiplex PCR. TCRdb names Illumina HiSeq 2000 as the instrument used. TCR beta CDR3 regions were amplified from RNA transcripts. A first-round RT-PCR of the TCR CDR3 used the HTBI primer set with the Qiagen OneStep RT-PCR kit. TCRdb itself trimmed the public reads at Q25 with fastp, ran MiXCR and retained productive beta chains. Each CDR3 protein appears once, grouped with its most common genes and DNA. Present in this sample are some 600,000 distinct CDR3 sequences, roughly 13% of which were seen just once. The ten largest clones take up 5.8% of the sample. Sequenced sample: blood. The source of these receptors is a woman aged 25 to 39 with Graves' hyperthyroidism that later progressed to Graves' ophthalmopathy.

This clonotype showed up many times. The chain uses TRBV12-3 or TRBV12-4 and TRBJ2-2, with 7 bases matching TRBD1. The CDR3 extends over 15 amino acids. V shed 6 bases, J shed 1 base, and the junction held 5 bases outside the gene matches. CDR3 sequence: CASSTRQGNTGELFF. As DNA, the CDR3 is TGTGCCAGCAGCACAAGACAGGGGAACACCGGGGAGCTGTTTTTT.

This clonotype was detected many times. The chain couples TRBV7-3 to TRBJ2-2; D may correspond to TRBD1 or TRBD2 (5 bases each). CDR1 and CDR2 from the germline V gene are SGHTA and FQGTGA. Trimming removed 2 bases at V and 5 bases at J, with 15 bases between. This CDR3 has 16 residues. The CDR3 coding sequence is TGTGCCAGCAGCTTATACGGGACCCAGAGGACCGGGGAGCTGTTTTTT. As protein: CASSLYGTQRTGELFF.

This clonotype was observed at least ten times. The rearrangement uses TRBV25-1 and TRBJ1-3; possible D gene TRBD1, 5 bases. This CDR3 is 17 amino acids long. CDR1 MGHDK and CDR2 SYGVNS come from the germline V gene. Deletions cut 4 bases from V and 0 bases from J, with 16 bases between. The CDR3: CASSAQGGGHSGNTIYF. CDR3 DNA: TGTGCCAGCAGTGCCCAGGGAGGAGGGCACTCTGGAAACACCATATATTTT. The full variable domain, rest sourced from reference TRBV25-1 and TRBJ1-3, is EADIYQTPRYLVIGTGKKITLECSQTMGHDKMYWYQQDPGMELHLIHYSYGVNSTEKGDLSSESTVSRIRTEHFPLTLESARPSHTSQYLCASSAQGGGHSGNTIYFGEGSWLTVV.

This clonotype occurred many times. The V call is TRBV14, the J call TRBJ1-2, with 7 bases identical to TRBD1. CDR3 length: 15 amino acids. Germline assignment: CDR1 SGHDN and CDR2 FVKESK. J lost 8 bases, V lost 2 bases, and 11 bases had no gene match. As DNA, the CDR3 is TGTGCCAGCAGCCAACAGCGGACAGGCGCCTGGGGCTACACCTTC. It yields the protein CASSQQRTGAWGYTF.

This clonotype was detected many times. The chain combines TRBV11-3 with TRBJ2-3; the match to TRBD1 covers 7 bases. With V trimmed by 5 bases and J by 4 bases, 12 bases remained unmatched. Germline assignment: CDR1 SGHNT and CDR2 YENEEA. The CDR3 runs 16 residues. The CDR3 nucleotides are TGTGCCAGCAGCCCCACCACGGCGAGGGGGCCAGATACGCAGTATTTT. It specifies CASSPTTARGPDTQYF.

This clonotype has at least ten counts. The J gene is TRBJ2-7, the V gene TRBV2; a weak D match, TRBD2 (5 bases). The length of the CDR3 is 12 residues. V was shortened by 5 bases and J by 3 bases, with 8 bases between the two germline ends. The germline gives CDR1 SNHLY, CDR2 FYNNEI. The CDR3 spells CASSSGIYEQYF. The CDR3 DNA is TGTGCCAGCAGTTCCGGGATCTACGAGCAGTACTTC.

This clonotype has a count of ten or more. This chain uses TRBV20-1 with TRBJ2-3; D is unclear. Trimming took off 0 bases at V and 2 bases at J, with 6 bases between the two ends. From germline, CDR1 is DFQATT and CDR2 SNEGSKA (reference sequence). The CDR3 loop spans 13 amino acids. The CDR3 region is CSARDPLTDTQYF. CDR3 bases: TGCAGTGCTAGAGATCCTCTCACAGATACGCAGTATTTT.

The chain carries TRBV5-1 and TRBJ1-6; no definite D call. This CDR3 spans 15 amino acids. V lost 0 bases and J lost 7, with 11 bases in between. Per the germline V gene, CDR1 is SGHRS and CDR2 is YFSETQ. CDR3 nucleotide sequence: TGCGCCAGCAGCTTGGAAAGGGTGGAGAATTCACCCCTCCACTTT. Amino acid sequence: CASSLERVENSPLHF.

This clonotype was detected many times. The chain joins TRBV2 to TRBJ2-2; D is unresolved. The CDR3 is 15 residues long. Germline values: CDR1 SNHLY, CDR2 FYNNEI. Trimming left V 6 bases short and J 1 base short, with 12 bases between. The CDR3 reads CASSPTDGNTGELFF. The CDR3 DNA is TGTGCCAGCAGCCCTACGGACGGGAACACCGGGGAGCTGTTTTTT. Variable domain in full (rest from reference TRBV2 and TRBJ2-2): EPEVTQTPSHQVTQMGQEVILRCVPISNHLYFYWYRQILGQKVEFLVSFYNNEISEKSEIFDDQFSVERPDGSNFTLKIRSTKLEDSAMYFCASSPTDGNTGELFFGEGSRLTVL.

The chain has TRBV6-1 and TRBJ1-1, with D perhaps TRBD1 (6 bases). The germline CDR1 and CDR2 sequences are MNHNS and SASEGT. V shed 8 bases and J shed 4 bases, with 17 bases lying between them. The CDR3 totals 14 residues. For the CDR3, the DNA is TGTGCCAGCCGGCAGCCGGGACAACCCACTGAAGCTTTCTTT. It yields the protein CASRQPGQPTEAFF.

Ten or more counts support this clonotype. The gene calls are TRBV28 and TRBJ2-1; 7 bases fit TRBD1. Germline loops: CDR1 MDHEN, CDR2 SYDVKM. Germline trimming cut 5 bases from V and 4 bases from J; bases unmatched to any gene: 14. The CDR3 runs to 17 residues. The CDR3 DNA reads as TGTGCCAGCAGTGGCGTGAGACAGGGTGCGGGTTACAATGAGCAGTTCTTC. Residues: CASSGVRQGAGYNEQFF.

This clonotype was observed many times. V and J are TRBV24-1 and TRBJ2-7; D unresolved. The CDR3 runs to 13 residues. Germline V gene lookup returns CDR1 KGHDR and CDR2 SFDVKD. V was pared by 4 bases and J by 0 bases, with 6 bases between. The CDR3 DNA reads TGTGCCACCAGTGAGGGCTTCTCCTACGAGCAGTACTTC. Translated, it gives CATSEGFSYEQYF.

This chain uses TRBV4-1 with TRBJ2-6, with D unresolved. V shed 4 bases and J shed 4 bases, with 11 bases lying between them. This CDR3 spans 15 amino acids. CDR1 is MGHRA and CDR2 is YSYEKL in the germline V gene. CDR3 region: CASSPVGTGANVLTF. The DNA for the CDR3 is TGCGCCAGCAGCCCCGTGGGTACCGGGGCCAACGTCCTGACTTTC.